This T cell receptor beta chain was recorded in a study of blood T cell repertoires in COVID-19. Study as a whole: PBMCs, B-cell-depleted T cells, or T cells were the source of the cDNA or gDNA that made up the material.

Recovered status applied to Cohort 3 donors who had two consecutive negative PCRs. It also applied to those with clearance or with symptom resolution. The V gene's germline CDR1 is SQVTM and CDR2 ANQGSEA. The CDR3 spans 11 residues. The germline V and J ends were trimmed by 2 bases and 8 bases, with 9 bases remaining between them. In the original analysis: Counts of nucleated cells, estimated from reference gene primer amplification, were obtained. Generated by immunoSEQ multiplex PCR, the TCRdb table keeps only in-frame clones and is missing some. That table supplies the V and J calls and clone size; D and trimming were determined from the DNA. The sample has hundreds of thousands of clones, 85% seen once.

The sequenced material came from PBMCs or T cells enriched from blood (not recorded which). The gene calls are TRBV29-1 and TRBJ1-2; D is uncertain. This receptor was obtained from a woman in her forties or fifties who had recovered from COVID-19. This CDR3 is CSVEFGEGYTF. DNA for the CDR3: TGCAGCGTTGAATTTGGGGAGGGCTACACCTTC.